The present entry profiles one TCR beta chain with its context. The CDR3 spans 15 residues. Germline CDR1 MDHEN, CDR2 SYDVKM. V shed 3 bases and J 7 bases; nucleotides not matched to a gene: 7. The record originates from a study of blood T cell repertoires in COVID-19. Study-wide context: Donors of Cohort 3 who recovered were those that had two negative PCRs, clearance, or symptom resolution. T cells, B-cell-depleted T cells, or PBMCs provided the cDNA or gDNA that served as material.

The data were produced by immunoSEQ multiplex PCR, yet TCRdb's version contains in-frame clones alone and is incomplete. The sample has some 180,000 clones, around 80% seen once. Cohort assignment relied on participant-reported clinical history. This rearrangement joins TRBV28 to TRBJ2-1; 9 nucleotides align to TRBD1. The TCR comes from a woman aged 70-85 years in a cohort exposed to, infected with or recovered from COVID-19 (not recorded which). Sequences were obtained from PBMCs or T cells enriched from blood (not recorded which). In nucleotides, the CDR3 is TGTGCCAGCAGTTTGTCGGGACAGGGTAGGAATGAGCAGTTCTTC. It encodes CASSLSGQGRNEQFF.